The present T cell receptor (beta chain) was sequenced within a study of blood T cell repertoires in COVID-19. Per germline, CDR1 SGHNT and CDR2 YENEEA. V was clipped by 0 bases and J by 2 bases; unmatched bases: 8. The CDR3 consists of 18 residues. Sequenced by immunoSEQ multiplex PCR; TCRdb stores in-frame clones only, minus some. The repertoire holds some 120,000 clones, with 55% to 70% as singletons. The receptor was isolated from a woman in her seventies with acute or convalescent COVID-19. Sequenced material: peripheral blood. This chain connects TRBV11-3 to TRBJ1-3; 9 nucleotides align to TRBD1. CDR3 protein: CASSLDSRDRVAGNTIYF. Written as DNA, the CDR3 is TGTGCCAGCAGCTTAGACTCCCGGGACAGGGTTGCTGGAAACACCATATATTTT.